One sample yielded the 4 T cell receptor beta chains listed below, sequenced in a study of T-cell reconstitution after alpha-beta-depleted transplantation in children (dated by TCRdb to the mid-2010s). The intended sense of this specimen's treatment or condition label: allogeneic hematopoietic cell transplantation with graft depleted of TCRalphabeta T cells and CD19 B cells. Library construction relied on PCR. TCRdb shows the sequencer as Illumina HiSeq 2500. Molecular barcoding was employed in the preparation of TCR libraries, with unique molecular identifiers being used to normalize TCRbeta repertoire quantification. Using fastp at Q25 and MiXCR, TCRdb reprocessed the public reads and kept productive beta chains. Rows merge per CDR3 protein into single entries with the most common DNA and genes. The table for this sample lists 350,000 to 500,000 distinct CDR3 sequences; around two fifths of them were counted only once. The ten biggest clones cover about 30% of the sample.

The material was PBMCs, obtained before TCRalphabeta/CD19-depleted stem cell transplant. The receptor set was obtained from a girl aged 2 to 10 with aplastic anemia, due to receive a stem cell transplant.

The sample holds many counts of this clonotype. The J gene is TRBJ2-7, the V gene TRBV28; tentatively, D is TRBD2 (6 bases). In germline, CDR1 is MDHEN, CDR2 SYDVKM. V lost 5 bases and J 7 bases, leaving 24 bases between the germline ends. CDR3 length equals 16 residues. The CDR3: CASSIPFGRELEEQYF. The CDR3, as DNA: TGTGCCAGCAGTATCCCCTTTGGGCGGGAACTTGAGGAGCAGTACTTC.

The V gene is TRBV6-1, the J gene TRBJ1-1, with D maybe TRBD1 (6 bases). The V gene lost 7 bases and the J gene lost 1 base, with 16 bases spanning the gap. The CDR3 is made up of 15 amino acids. Per the germline V gene, CDR1 is MNHNS and CDR2 is SASEGT. In DNA, the CDR3 is TGTGCCAGCAAACTGCACCTACAGGGGAACACTGAAGCTTTCTTT. Its translation: CASKLHLQGNTEAFF.

The chain uses TRBV5-1 and TRBJ2-2, with 8 positions matching TRBD1. V gave up 4 bases and J gave up 4 bases; unmatched junction bases: 9. Germline V CDR1 and CDR2: SGHRS, YFSETQ. This CDR3 is 16 amino acids long. The CDR3 DNA follows: TGCGCCAGCAGCCCGGGGACAGGAGCTCCCACCGGGGAGCTGTTTTTT. Translation: CASSPGTGAPTGELFF.

The chain carries TRBV9 and TRBJ2-7, with a weak D call TRBD2 (5 bases). This CDR3 is built from 14 residues. V dropped 4 bases and J dropped 2 bases, with 13 bases sitting between them. Germline V gives CDR1 SGDLS, CDR2 YYNGEE. CDR3 sequence: CASSTDSYPYEQYF. In DNA form, the CDR3 reads TGTGCCAGCAGCACGGACTCTTACCCCTACGAGCAGTACTTC.